This TCR beta chain comes out of a study of cytomegalovirus exposure and HLA in healthy donors. The junction had 7 bases not matched to a gene; V was cut back by 6 bases and J by 4 bases. This CDR3 is built from 14 residues. CDR1 is SNHLY, CDR2 FYNNEI, per germline. The PCR contained 60 Vbeta and 13 Jbeta primers. The data were produced by immunoSEQ multiplex PCR, yet TCRdb's version contains in-frame clones alone and is incomplete. Among over 150,000 clones listed, about four fifths were seen once. Sequenced: PBMCs. This chain uses TRBV2 with TRBJ2-7; 9 bases map to TRBD1. This TCR was recovered from a man aged 18 to 29 in good health and CMV-seronegative. The CDR3 DNA sequence: TGTGCCAGCAGCACGGGACAGGGTGGTTACGAGCAGTACTTC. Protein product: CASSTGQGGYEQYF.